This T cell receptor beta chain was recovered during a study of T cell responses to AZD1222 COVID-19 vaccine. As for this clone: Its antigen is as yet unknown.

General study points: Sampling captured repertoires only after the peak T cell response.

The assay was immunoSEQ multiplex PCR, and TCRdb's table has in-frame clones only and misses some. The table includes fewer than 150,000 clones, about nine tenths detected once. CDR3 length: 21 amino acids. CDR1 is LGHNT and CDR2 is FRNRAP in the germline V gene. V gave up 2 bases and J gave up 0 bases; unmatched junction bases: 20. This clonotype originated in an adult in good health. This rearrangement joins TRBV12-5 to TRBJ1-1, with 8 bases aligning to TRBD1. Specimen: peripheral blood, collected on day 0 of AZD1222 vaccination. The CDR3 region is CASGLLLWVDRVDVLNTEAFF. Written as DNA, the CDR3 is TGTGCTAGTGGTTTGCTTTTGTGGGTGGACAGGGTCGACGTACTGAACACTGAAGCTTTCTTT.